The present TCR beta chain was sequenced within a study of OX40 agonist ivuxolimab in advanced cancers. Notes on the study in general: By week 6 at 0.1 to 3.0 mg/kg, blood CD4+ and CD8+ T cells had expanded clonally. The study found among the lowest clonal expansion in partial responders at 0.1-3.0 mg/kg. Relative to CD4+, CD8+ T cells held more expanded clones on average.

This table comes from immunoSEQ multiplex PCR, and its TCRdb copy is limited to in-frame clones, with some not included. Among some 51,000 clones listed, around 87% were seen once. The CDR3 consists of 13 residues. The V and J ends lost 2 bases and 8 bases respectively, with 10 bases between them. Germline lookup yields CDR1 KGHSH and CDR2 LQKENI. As for this clone: Its specificity is unknown.

With baseline, cycle 4 day 1, and cycle 7 day 1 as timepoints, blood was sampled. The sample consisted of CD4+ or CD8+ T cells sorted from blood, taken in a trial of the OX40 agonist ivuxolimab. The TCR comes from an adult with an advanced solid tumor such as melanoma, head and neck, liver or kidney cancer. The chain uses TRBV18 and TRBJ2-1; perhaps TRBD2 as D (5 bases). The CDR3 region is CASSPSGRYEQFF. Here the CDR3 DNA reads TGTGCCAGCTCACCAAGTGGGAGATATGAGCAGTTCTTC. Full variable domain (outside the CDR3, taken from reference TRBV18 and TRBJ2-1): NAGVMQNPRHLVRRRGQEARLRCSPMKGHSHVYWYRQLPEEGLKFMVYLQKENIIDESGMPKERFSAEFPKEGPSILRIQQVVRGDSAAYFCASSPSGRYEQFFGPGTRLTVL.